This T cell receptor (beta chain) was documented in a study of naive CD8 T cells in extremely preterm neonates. About this clone itself: Its antigen remains unidentified.

This CDR3 comprises 15 residues. Germline-derived CDR1 and CDR2 are MGHRA and YSYEKL. Trimming pared 0 bases from V and 0 bases from J, leaving 8 bases between. Study results and caveats: Term neonates about 0.4%, young children about 0.027%, adults 0.01%; preterm neonates shared around 2.5%. Preterm CDR3s were shorter than older groups', with fewer N additions and less trimming.

Samples were taken at extremely preterm deliveries at 23-27 weeks of gestation. Pregnancies with fetal demise were excluded. Live Annexin V-negative naive CD3+CD8+CD45RA+CCR7+ T cells were sorted. About 19,000 to 100,000 naive CD8+ T cells were sorted per sample. The method was immunoSEQ multiplex PCR; TCRdb's version includes in-frame clones alone and lacks a portion of them. This table has about 23,000 clones, more than 70% appearing once. The chain combines TRBV4-1 with TRBJ1-1, with no clear D. The source of this sequence is a boy who was born preterm. Sequenced input: naive CD8+ T cells from cord blood. The CDR3 region is CASSQEPGMNTEAFF. DNA for the CDR3: TGCGCCAGCAGCCAAGAGCCGGGGATGAACACTGAAGCTTTCTTT.